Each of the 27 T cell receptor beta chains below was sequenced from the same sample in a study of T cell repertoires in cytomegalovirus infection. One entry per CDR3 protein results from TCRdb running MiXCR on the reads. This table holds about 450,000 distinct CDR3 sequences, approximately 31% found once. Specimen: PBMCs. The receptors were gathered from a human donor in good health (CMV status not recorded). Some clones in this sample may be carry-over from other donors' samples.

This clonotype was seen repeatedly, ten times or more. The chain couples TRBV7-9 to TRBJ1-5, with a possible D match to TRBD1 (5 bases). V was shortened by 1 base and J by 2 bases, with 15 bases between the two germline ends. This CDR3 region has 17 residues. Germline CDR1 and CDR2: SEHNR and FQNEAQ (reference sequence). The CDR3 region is CASSLGGTGRGNQPQHF. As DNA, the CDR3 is TGTGCCAGCAGCTTAGGCGGGACGGGTAGGGGCAATCAGCCCCAGCATTTT.

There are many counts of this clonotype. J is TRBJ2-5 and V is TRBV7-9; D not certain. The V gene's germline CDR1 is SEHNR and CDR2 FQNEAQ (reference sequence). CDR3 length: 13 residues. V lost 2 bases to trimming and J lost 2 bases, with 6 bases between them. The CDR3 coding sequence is TGTGCCAGCAGCTTACCGGGTCAAGAGACCCAGTACTTC. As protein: CASSLPGQETQYF.

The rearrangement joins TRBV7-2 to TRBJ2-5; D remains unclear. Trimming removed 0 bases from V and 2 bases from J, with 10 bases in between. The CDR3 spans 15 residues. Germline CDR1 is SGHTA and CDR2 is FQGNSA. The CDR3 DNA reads TGTGCCAGCAGCTTAGCCAGGCAGGTGCAAGAGACCCAGTACTTC. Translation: CASSLARQVQETQYF.

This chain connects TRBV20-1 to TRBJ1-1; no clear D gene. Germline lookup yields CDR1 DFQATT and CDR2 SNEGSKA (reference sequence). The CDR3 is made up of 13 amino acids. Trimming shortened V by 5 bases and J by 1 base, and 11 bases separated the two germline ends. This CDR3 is CSAPPRQNTEAFF. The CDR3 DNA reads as TGCAGTGCTCCCCCCCGACAGAACACTGAAGCTTTCTTT.

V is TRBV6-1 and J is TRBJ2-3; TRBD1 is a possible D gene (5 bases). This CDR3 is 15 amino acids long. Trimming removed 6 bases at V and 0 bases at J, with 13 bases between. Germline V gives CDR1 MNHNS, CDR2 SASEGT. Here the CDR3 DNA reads TGTGCCAGCAGCCAGGGATCTCCTAGCACAGATACGCAGTATTTT. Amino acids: CASSQGSPSTDTQYF.

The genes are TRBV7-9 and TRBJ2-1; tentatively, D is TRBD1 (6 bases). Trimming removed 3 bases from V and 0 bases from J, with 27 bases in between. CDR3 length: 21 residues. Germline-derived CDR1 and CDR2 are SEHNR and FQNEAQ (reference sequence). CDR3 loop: CASSFGQKVSGQTSSYNEQFF. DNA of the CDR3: TGTGCCAGCAGCTTCGGTCAAAAAGTTTCCGGACAGACGAGCTCCTACAATGAGCAGTTCTTC. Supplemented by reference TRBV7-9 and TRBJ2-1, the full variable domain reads DTGVSQNPRHKITKRGQNVTFRCDPISEHNRLYWYRQTLGQGPEFLTYFQNEAQLEKSRLLSDRFSAERPKGSFSTLEIQRTEQGDSAMYLCASSFGQKVSGQTSSYNEQFFGPGTRLTVL.

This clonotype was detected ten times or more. This chain's CDR3 is CASSFGGGQPQHF. CDR3 in DNA: TGTGCCAGCAGTTTCGGGGGCGGTCAGCCCCAGCATTTT. This chain uses TRBV27 with TRBJ1-5; D possibly corresponds to TRBD1 (6 bases). This CDR3 is 13 amino acids long. The V end was cut by 3 bases, the J end by 6 bases, with 9 bases between. Per germline, CDR1 MNHEY and CDR2 SMNVEV (reference sequence).

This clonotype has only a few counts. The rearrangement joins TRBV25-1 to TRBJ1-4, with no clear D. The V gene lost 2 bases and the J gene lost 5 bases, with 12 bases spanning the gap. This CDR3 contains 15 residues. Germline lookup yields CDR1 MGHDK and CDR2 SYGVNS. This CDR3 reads CASSEGGQPNEKLFF. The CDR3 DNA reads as TGTGCCAGCAGTGAAGGAGGGCAGCCAAATGAAAAACTGTTTTTT. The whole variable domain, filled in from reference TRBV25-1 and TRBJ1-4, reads EADIYQTPRYLVIGTGKKITLECSQTMGHDKMYWYQQDPGMELHLIHYSYGVNSTEKGDLSSESTVSRIRTEHFPLTLESARPSHTSQYLCASSEGGQPNEKLFFGSGTQLSVL.

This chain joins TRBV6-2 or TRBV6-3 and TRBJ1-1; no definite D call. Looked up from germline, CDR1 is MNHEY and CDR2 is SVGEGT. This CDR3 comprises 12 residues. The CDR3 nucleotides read TGTTCAAGCAGACAAGGGAACACTGAAGCTTTCTTT. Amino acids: CSSRQGNTEAFF.

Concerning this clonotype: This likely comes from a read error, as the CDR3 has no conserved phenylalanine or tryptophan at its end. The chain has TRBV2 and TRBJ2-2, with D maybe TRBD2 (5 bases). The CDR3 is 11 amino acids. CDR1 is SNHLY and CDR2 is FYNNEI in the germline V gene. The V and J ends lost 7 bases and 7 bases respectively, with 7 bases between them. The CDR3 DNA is TGTGCCAGCATCGCGGGCGGGGAGCTGTTTTTG. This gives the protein CASIAGGELFL.

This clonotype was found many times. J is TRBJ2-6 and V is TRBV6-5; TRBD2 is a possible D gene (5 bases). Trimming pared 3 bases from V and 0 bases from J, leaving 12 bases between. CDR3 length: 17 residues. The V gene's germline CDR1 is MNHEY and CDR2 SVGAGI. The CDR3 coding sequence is TGTGCCAGCAGTTATGGAGGACTTAGCTCTGGGGCCAACGTCCTGACTTTC. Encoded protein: CASSYGGLSSGANVLTF.

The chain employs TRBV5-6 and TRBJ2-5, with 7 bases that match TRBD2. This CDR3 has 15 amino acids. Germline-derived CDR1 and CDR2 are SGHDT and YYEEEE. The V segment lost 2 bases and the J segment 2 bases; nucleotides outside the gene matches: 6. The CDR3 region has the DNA TGTGCCAGCAGCTTTGCACTAGCGACACAAGAGACCCAGTACTTC. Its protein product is CASSFALATQETQYF.

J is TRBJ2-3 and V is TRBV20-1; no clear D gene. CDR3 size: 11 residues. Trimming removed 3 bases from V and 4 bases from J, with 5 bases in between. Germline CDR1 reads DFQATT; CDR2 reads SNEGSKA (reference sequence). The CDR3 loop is CSARGSDTQYF. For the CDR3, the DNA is TGCAGTGCTAGGGGATCAGATACGCAGTATTTT.

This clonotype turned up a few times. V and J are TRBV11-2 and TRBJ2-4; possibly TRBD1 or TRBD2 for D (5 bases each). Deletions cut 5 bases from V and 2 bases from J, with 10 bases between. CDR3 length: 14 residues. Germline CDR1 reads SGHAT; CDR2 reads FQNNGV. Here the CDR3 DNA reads TGTGCCAGCAGCGACCCGGGGCCCAAAAACATTCAGTACTTC. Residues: CASSDPGPKNIQYF. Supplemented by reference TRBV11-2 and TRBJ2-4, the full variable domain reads EAGVAQSPRYKIIEKRQSVAFWCNPISGHATLYWYQQILGQGPKLLIQFQNNGVVDDSQLPKDRFSAERLKGVDSTLKIQPAKLEDSAVYLCASSDPGPKNIQYFGAGTRLSVL.

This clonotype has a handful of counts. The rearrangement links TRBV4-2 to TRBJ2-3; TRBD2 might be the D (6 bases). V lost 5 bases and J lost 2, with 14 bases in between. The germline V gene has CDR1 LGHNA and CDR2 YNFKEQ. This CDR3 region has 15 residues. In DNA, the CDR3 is TGTGCCAGCAGCGTTGGAGGGGCGGACACAGATACGCAGTATTTT. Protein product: CASSVGGADTDTQYF.

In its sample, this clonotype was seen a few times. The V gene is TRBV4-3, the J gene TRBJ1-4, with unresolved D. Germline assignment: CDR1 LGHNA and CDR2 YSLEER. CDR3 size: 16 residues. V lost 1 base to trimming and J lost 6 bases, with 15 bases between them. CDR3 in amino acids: CASSQGPGKVDEKLFF. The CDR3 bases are TGCGCCAGCAGCCAAGGACCCGGGAAGGTAGATGAAAAACTGTTTTTT.

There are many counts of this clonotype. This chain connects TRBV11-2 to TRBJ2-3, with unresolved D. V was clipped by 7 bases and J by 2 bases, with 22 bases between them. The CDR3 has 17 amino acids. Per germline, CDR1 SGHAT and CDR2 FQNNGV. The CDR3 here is CASTLQPRAAPTDTQYF. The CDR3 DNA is TGTGCCAGCACCCTTCAACCCCGGGCAGCTCCCACAGATACGCAGTATTTT. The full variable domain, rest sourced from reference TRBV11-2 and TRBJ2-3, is EAGVAQSPRYKIIEKRQSVAFWCNPISGHATLYWYQQILGQGPKLLIQFQNNGVVDDSQLPKDRFSAERLKGVDSTLKIQPAKLEDSAVYLCASTLQPRAAPTDTQYFGPGTRLTVL.

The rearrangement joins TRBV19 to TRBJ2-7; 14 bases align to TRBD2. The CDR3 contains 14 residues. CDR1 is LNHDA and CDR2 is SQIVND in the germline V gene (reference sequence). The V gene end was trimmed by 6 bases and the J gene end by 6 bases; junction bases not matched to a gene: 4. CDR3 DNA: TGTGCCAGTAGACGGACTAGCGGGGGGCGCGAGCAGTACTTC. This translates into CASRRTSGGREQYF.

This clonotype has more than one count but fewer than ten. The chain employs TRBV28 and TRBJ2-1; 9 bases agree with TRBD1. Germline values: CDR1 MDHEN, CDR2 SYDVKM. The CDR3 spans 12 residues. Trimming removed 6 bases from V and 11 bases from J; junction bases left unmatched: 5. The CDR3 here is CASRRDRDKQFF. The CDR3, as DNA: TGTGCCAGCAGACGGGACAGGGATAAGCAGTTCTTC.

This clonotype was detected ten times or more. The CDR3 DNA reads as TGTGCCAGCAGCTTAACTGGAGGGGGGGGGGACAATGAGCAGTTCTTC. As protein: CASSLTGGGGDNEQFF. The V and J genes are TRBV7-3 and TRBJ2-1; D may be TRBD2 (7 bases). Trimming stripped 0 bases from V and 5 bases from J, with 14 bases between. The CDR3 sequence is 16 residues long. Germline loops: CDR1 SGHTA, CDR2 FQGTGA.

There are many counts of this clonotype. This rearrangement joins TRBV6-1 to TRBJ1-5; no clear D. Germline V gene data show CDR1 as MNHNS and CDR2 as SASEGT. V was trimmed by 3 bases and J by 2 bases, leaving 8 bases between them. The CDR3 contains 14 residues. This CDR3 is CASSEGLGNQPQHF. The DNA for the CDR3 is TGTGCCAGCAGTGAGGGGTTAGGCAATCAGCCCCAGCATTTT.

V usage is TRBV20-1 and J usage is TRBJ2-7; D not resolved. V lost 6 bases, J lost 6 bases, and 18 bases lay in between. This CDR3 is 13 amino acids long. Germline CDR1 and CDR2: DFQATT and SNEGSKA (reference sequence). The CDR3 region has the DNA TGCAGTGCGAAAGGAGACTCCCTATCCGAGCAGTACTTC. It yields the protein CSAKGDSLSEQYF.

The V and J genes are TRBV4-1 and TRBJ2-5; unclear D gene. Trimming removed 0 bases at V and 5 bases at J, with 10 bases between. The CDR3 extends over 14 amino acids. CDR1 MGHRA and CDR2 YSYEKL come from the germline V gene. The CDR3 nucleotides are TGCGCCAGCAGCCAAGATCCAAATGGGGAGACCCAGTACTTC. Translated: CASSQDPNGETQYF.

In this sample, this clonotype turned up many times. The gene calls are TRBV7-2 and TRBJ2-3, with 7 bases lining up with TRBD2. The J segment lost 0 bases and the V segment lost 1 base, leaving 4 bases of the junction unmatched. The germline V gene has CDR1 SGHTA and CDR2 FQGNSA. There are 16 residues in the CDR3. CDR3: CASSLGRRGSTDTQYF. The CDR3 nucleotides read TGTGCCAGCAGCTTAGGGCGGCGGGGGAGCACAGATACGCAGTATTTT.

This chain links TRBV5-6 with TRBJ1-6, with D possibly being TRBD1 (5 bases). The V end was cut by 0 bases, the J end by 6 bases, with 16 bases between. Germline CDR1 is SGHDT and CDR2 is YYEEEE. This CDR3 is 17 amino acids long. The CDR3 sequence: CASSLGPGTVRNSPLHF. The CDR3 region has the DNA TGTGCCAGCAGCTTGGGACCCGGGACTGTACGTAATTCACCCCTCCACTTT.

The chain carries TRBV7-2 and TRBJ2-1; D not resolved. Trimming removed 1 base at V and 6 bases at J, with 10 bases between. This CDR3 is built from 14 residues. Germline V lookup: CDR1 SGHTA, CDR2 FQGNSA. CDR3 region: CASSLGSDFNEQFF. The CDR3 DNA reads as TGTGCCAGCAGCTTAGGCAGCGATTTCAATGAGCAGTTCTTC.

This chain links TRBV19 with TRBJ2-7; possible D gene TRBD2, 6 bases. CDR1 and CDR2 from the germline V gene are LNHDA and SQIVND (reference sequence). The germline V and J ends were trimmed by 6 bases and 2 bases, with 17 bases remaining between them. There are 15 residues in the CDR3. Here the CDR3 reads CASSPNGSGAYEQYF. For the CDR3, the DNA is TGTGCCAGTAGCCCTAACGGGAGCGGAGCCTACGAGCAGTACTTC.